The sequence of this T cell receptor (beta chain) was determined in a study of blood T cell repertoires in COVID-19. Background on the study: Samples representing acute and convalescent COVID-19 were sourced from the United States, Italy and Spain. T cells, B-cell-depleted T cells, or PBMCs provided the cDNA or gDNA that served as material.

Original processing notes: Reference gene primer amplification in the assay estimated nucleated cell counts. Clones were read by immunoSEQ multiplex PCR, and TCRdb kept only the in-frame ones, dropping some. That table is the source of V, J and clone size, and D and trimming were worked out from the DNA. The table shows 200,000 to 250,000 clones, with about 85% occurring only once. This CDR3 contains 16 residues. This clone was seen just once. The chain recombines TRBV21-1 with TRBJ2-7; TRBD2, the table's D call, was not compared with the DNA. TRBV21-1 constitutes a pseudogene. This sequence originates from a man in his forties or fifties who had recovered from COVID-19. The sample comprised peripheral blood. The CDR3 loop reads CASSKSGRELVSEQYF. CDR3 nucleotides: TGTGCCAGCAGCAAATCGGGGCGGGAGCTGGTATCTGAGCAGTACTTC.